This TCR beta chain came from a study of control samples from healthy donors and cancer patients. Produced via immunoSEQ multiplex PCR; TCRdb's table is partial and in-frame only. This sample carries about 160,000 clones, under 96% of them seen once, and the ten largest clones take 1%. CDR1 and CDR2 from the germline V gene are PRHDT and FYEKMQ (reference sequence). This CDR3 has 15 amino acids. Between the trimmed V and J ends, which lost 5 bases and 5 bases, there was a span of 18 bases. Material: blood. This sequence was found in a woman aged 25 to 39 in good health. The chain is built from TRBV13 and TRBJ1-2; TRBD1 might be the D (5 bases). DNA of the CDR3: TGTGCCAGCAGCCTTTATCGCGGGGCCAAATATGGCTACACCTTC. Its translation is CASSLYRGAKYGYTF.